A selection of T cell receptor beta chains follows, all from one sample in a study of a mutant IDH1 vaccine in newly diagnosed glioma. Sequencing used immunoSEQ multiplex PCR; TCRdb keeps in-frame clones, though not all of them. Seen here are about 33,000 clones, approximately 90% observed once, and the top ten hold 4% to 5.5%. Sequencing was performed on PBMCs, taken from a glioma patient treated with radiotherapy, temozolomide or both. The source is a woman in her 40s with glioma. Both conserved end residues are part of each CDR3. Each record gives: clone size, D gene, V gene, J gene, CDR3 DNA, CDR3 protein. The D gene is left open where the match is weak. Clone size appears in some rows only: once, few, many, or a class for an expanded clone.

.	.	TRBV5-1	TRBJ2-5	TGCGCCAGCAGCTTCGACGGCCAAGAGACCCAGTACTTC	CASSFDGQETQYF
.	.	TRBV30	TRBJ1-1	TGTGCCTGGAGTCCGGGAGTGTCAGCTGAAGCTTTCTTT	CAWSPGVSAEAFF
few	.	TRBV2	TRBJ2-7	TGTGCCAGCAGTGAGTGGCAGGGATACTACGAGCAGTACTTC	CASSEWQGYYEQYF
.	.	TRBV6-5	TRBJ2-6	TGTGCCAGCAGTGGCTACTCTGGGGCCAACGTCCTGACTTTC	CASSGYSGANVLTF
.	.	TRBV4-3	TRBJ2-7	TGCGCCAGCAGCCGACGGACGGGAACCTACGAGCAGTACTTC	CASSRRTGTYEQYF
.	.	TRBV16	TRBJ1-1	TGTGCCAGCAGCCCAAGTAACACTGAAGCTTTCTTT	CASSPSNTEAFF
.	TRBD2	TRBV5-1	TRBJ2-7	TGCGCCAGCAGCCGGTCGGGTAGCGGGGGGGCCTCCGAGCAGTACTTC	CASSRSGSGGASEQYF
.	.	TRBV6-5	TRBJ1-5	TGTGCCATCCGGCGGGGGGCTTTAGATCAGCCCCAGCATTTT	CAIRRGALDQPQHF
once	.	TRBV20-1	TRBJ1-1	TGCAGTGCTAAAGGACAGAGTGAAGCTTTCTTT	CSAKGQSEAFF
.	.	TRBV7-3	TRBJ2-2	TGTGCCAGCAGCTTACGGCAGGCCACCGGGGAGCTGTTTTTT	CASSLRQATGELFF
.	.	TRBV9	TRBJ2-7	TGTGCCAGCAGCGTAGACTTGGGGGGACGGGAGCAGTACTTC	CASSVDLGGREQYF
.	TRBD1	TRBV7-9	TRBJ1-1	TGTGCCAGCAGCGGGGGACAGGGGAAGACTTTCTTT	CASSGGQGKTFF
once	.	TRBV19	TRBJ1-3	TGTGCCAGTAGTACTCCCCTGGTCTTCGCGGGGGCTGGAAACACCATATATTTT	CASSTPLVFAGAGNTIYF
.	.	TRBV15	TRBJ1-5	TGTGCCACCAGCAGAGATAGCGCAGGCAATCAGCCCCAGCATTTT	CATSRDSAGNQPQHF
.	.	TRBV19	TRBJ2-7	TGTGCCAGTAGTATAAGGCCAGGCTACGAGCAGTACTTC	CASSIRPGYEQYF
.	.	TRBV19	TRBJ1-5	TGTGCCAGTAGTATAAGCGGCACATTCGGTCAGCCCCAGCATTTT	CASSISGTFGQPQHF
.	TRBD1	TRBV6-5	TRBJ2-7	TGTGCCAGCAGTTACGGACAGGGGAGTGGAGAGCAGTACTTC	CASSYGQGSGEQYF
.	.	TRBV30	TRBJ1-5	TGTGCCTGGAGTTATGGGGACAATCAGCCCCAGCATTTT	CAWSYGDNQPQHF
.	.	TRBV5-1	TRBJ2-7	TGCGCCAGCAGCCGCCGTGAGGCGCCTATGTCCTACGAGCAGTACTTC	CASSRREAPMSYEQYF
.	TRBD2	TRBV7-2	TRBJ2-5	TGTGCCAGCACCACTAGCGGGGGGCGACAAGAGACCCAGTACTTC	CASTTSGGRQETQYF
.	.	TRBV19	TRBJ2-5	TGTGCCAGTAGTATCGGGGAGAGGGAGACCCAGTACTTC	CASSIGERETQYF
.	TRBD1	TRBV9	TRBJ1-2	TGTGCCAGCAGCAACAGCATTGGGGGACAGGGGAACGGCTACACCTTC	CASSNSIGGQGNGYTF
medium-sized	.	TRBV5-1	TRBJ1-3	TGCGCCAGCAGCTCCACACAACAGTTCTCTGGAAACACCATATATTTT	CASSSTQQFSGNTIYF
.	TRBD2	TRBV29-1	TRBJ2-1	TGCAGCGTTCCAGAATGGACTAGCTCCACCCACGGTGAGCAGTTCTTC	CSVPEWTSSTHGEQFF
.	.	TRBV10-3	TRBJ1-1	TGTGCCATCAGGTTTTCCTTGGGACAGAACACTGAAGCTTTCTTT	CAIRFSLGQNTEAFF
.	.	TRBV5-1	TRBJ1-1	TGCGCCAGCAGCTTGGGAACCACAGGGTCACAGAACACTGAAGCTTTCTTT	CASSLGTTGSQNTEAFF
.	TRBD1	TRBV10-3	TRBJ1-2	TGTGCCATCAGCGGACAGGGGGCGAACTATGGCTACACCTTC	CAISGQGANYGYTF
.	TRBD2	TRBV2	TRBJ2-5	TGTGCCAGCAGTGACTTTGCGGGAGCTGGGGGAGAGACCCAGTACTTC	CASSDFAGAGGETQYF
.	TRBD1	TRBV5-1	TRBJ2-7	TGCGCCAGCCATGGACAGGGATACGAGCAGTACTTC	CASHGQGYEQYF